These 15 T cell receptor beta chains came from one sample sequenced in a study of blood T cells in healthy people across ages. A sample-barcoded 5' primer and a J-beta primer mix were used in a second PCR of about 7 to 11 cycles. TCRdb re-called the 5' RACE reads with MiXCR, one entry per CDR3 protein. This sample has 600,000 or so distinct CDR3 sequences, with about 30% found just once. Input material: blood. Source of these receptors: a woman of 80 years or more in good health.

Many counts were recorded for this clonotype. The rearrangement links TRBV28 to TRBJ1-2, with a weak D call TRBD1 (5 bases). The CDR3 is 15 residues long. The V and J ends lost 8 bases and 6 bases respectively, with 22 bases between them. Germline CDR1 and CDR2: MDHEN and SYDVKM. CDR3 sequence: CASRTQGRTPDGYTF. The CDR3 DNA reads TGTGCCAGCCGCACCCAGGGACGGACACCGGATGGCTACACCTTC.

Only a few counts were recorded for this clonotype. The rearrangement uses TRBV6-4 and TRBJ2-3; 7 nucleotides line up with TRBD2. V was clipped by 5 bases and J by 1 base; unmatched bases: 3. Germline assignment: CDR1 MRHNA and CDR2 SNTAGT. The CDR3 totals 14 residues. The CDR3 protein is CASSTTSGTDTQYF. As DNA, the CDR3 is TGTGCCAGCAGTACCACTAGCGGCACAGATACGCAGTATTTT.

About this clonotype: A read error is possible here, since a much larger clone lies one base away. V usage is TRBV11-2 and J usage is TRBJ2-7; D gene ambiguous. The CDR3 runs 13 residues. Trimming left V 2 bases short and J 7 bases short, with 12 bases between. Germline V gives CDR1 SGHAT, CDR2 FQNNGV. This chain's CDR3 is CASSLLGLNEQYF. CDR3 sequence (DNA): TGTGCCAGCAGCTTACTGGGGTTGAATGAGCAGTACTTC.

The chain uses TRBV30 and TRBJ1-5; 9 positions agree with TRBD1. Germline V gives CDR1 GTSNPN, CDR2 SVGIG (reference sequence). The CDR3 consists of 15 residues. V was clipped by 2 bases and J by 3 bases; unmatched bases: 5. The CDR3 loop is CAWSTGQGNNQPQHF. The CDR3 coding sequence is TGTGCCTGGAGTACAGGACAGGGGAACAATCAGCCCCAGCATTTT.

The gene calls are TRBV6-2 or TRBV6-3 and TRBJ1-1; D gene ambiguous. There are 13 residues in the CDR3. V was trimmed by 7 bases and J by 1 base, leaving 10 bases between them. The germline gives CDR1 MNHEY, CDR2 SVGEGT. CDR3 residues: CASKEVRNTEAFF. CDR3 nucleotide sequence: TGTGCCAGCAAGGAGGTGAGGAACACTGAAGCTTTCTTT.

This clonotype appeared many times. This chain joins TRBV27 and TRBJ1-2; D is ambiguous. The CDR3 consists of 13 residues. CDR1 MNHEY and CDR2 SMNVEV come from the germline V gene (reference sequence). V gave up 2 bases and J gave up 6 bases, with 10 bases separating them. CDR3 region: CASSLRSSNGYTF. CDR3 bases: TGTGCCAGCAGTTTAAGATCATCTAATGGCTACACCTTC.

A remark on this clonotype: Sequence at one end of the junction differs from germline and may be a read error. The CDR3 coding sequence is TGCAGCGTTGAACAGGACACGTACGAGCTGTTCTTC. Its protein is CSVEQDTYELFF. This sequence joins TRBV29-1 and TRBJ2-1; tentative D call: TRBD1 (5 bases). Germline CDR1 is SQVTM and CDR2 is ANQGSEA. The length of the CDR3 is 12 residues.

Note on this clonotype: A much larger clone lies a single base off, so this may be a read error. This chain connects TRBV7-2 to TRBJ2-7; perhaps TRBD1 as D (7 bases). Germline values: CDR1 SGHTA, CDR2 FQGNSA. Trimming shortened V by 1 base and J by 3 bases, and 13 bases separated the two germline ends. The CDR3 has 15 residues. CDR3 residues: CASSLGVQGGYEQYF. In DNA form, the CDR3 reads TGTGCCAGCAGCTTAGGGGTTCAGGGGGGCTACGAGCAGTACTTC.

This clonotype was seen repeatedly, ten times or more. One junction end disagrees with the germline gene, perhaps due to a read error. The chain links TRBV5-1 to TRBJ1-1; a weak D match, TRBD1 (5 bases). The germline V gene has CDR1 SGHRS and CDR2 YFSETQ. The CDR3 length is 13 residues. The CDR3 here is CASSRGGNPEAFF. The CDR3 nucleotides are TGCGCCAGCAGCCGGGGGGGGAACCCTGAAGCTTTCTTT.

The chain employs TRBV7-3 and TRBJ2-1; 8 nucleotides match TRBD2. TRBJ2-7 explains the end of the DNA better; the J call may be wrong. CDR3 length: 15 residues. Germline CDR1 and CDR2: SGHTA and FQGTGA. CDR3 protein: CASSVTSGPYNEQYF. In DNA form, the CDR3 reads TGTGCCAGCAGCGTTACTAGCGGTCCTTACAATGAGCAGTACTTC.

The rearrangement joins TRBV10-3 to TRBJ1-4, with D hard to call. The CDR3 covers 14 residues. Germline-derived CDR1 and CDR2 are ENHRY and SYGVKD. V was pared by 4 bases and J by 8 bases, with 14 bases between. The CDR3 sequence is CAISGGSEGEKLFF. The CDR3 DNA follows: TGTGCCATCAGTGGAGGCAGCGAGGGAGAAAAACTGTTTTTT.

The sample holds many counts of this clonotype. The chain links TRBV2 to TRBJ2-3; 11 bases map to TRBD2. This CDR3 region has 16 residues. Trimming removed 1 base from V and 5 bases from J; junction bases left unmatched: 5. Germline V lookup: CDR1 SNHLY, CDR2 FYNNEI. CDR3 amino acids: CASSEDRLAGGDTQYF. The CDR3 nucleotides read TGTGCCAGCAGTGAAGATCGGCTAGCGGGGGGAGATACGCAGTATTTT.

With respect to this clonotype: At one of its ends the junction is not consistent with the germline gene, which may arise from a read error. This chain connects TRBV7-2 to TRBJ1-5; D might be TRBD1 (6 bases). The CDR3 has 16 amino acids. The germline CDR1 and CDR2 sequences are SGHTA and FQGNSA. The CDR3 spells CASSLLWGASSQPQHF. The CDR3 coding sequence is TGTGCCAGCAGCTTATTGTGGGGGGCAAGCAGTCAGCCCCAGCATTTT.

The rearrangement joins TRBV14 to TRBJ2-1; D call uncertain. V was pared by 1 base and J by 7 bases, with 14 bases between. Germline CDR1 and CDR2: SGHDN and FVKESK. CDR3 size: 15 residues. The CDR3 spells CASSQVIGHGNEQFF. In DNA form, the CDR3 reads TGTGCCAGCAGCCAAGTTATAGGGCATGGGAATGAGCAGTTCTTC. Full variable domain (outside the CDR3, taken from reference TRBV14 and TRBJ2-1): EAGVTQFPSHSVIEKGQTVTLRCDPISGHDNLYWYRRVMGKEIKFLLHFVKESKQDESGMPNNRFLAERTGGTYSTLKVQPAELEDSGVYFCASSQVIGHGNEQFFGPGTRLTVL.

Details on this clonotype: Possible read error: a much larger clone is one base away. V usage is TRBV4-3 and J usage is TRBJ2-5; 10 bases agree with TRBD1. The assigned J gene may be wrong: the sequence end matches TRBJ2-7 better. The CDR3 is made up of 16 amino acids. Germline V gene sequence: CDR1 LGHNA, CDR2 YSLEER. The CDR3 here is CASSQDWTGGYCEQYF. CDR3 coding DNA: TGCGCCAGCAGCCAAGACTGGACAGGGGGGTACTGCGAGCAGTACTTC.